This TCR beta chain was identified in a study of cytomegalovirus exposure and HLA in healthy donors. Use of 60 Vbeta and 13 Jbeta primers characterized the PCR. Generated by immunoSEQ multiplex PCR, the TCRdb table keeps only in-frame clones and is missing some. The repertoire has 95,000 to 150,000 clones, roughly 87% of them found once; the top ten carry more than 1.4%. The germline V gene encodes CDR1 LNHDA and CDR2 SQIVND (reference sequence). The CDR3 sequence is 17 residues long. Trimming at V came to 3 bases and at J to 8 bases, leaving 10 bases not matched to a gene. Study results and caveats: TCR association rates varied by HLA locus in a later analysis, with DRB1 highest and HLA-C lowest. From TCR beta sequences, most subjects' HLA-A and HLA-B alleles were reportedly predicted accurately. The productive fraction for most TCR beta V segments was about 87% or about 30% in an earlier analysis.

Healthy bone marrow donors formed the donor group. In the case of this clone: Its specificity is not known.

The chain uses TRBV19 and TRBJ2-1; 13 positions match TRBD2. This receptor was identified in a woman between 18 and 30 years old in good health and CMV-seronegative. Input material: PBMCs. This CDR3 reads CASSMRTSGSPEDEQFF. As DNA, the CDR3 is TGTGCCAGTAGTATGAGGACTAGCGGGAGTCCGGAGGATGAGCAGTTCTTC.